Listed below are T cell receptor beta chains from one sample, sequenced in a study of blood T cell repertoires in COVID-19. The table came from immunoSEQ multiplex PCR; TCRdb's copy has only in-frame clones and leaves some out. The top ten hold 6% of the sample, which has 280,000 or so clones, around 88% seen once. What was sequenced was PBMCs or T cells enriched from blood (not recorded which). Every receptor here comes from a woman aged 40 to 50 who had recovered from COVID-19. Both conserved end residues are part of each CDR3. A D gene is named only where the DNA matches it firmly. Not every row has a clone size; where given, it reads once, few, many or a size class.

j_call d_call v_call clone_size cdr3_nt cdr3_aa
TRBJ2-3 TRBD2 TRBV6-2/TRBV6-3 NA TGTGCCAGCAGCCTTAGCGGGAGAATTGTAGATACGCAGTATTTT CASSLSGRIVDTQYF
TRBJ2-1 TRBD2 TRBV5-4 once TGTGCCAGCAGCGGAACGACTAGCGGGGCCTACAATGAGCAGTTCTTC CASSGTTSGAYNEQFF
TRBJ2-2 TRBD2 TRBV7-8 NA TGTGCCAGCAGCTTTAGCGGGGAGAACACCGGGGAGCTGTTTTTT CASSFSGENTGELFF
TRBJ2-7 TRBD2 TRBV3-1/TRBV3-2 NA TGTGCCAGCAGGTCACTAGCGGGAGAGTCCTACGAGCAGTACTTC CASRSLAGESYEQYF
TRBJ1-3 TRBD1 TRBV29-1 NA TGCAGCGCAGGGGACAGGGTCTCTGGAAACACCATATATTTT CSAGDRVSGNTIYF
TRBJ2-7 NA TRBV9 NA TGTGCCAGCGGAGGGACAGCAAACTACGAGCAGTACTTC CASGGTANYEQYF
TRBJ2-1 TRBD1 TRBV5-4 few TGTGCCAGCAGCGCAGGACAGGGGCCCTACAATGAGCAGTTCTTC CASSAGQGPYNEQFF
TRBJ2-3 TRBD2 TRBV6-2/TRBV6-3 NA TGTGCCAGCAGTAAGGGGGTATCTAGCGGGAGGGAGTATTTT CASSKGVSSGREYF
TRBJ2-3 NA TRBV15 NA TGTGCCACCAGCAGAGATCTGCGCCAGGGTCCAGATACGCAGTATTTT CATSRDLRQGPDTQYF
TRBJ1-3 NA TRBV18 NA TGTGCCAGCTCACCACAGGGGGCTGGAAACACCATATATTTT CASSPQGAGNTIYF
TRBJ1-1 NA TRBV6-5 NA TGTGCCAGCAGGGGGGGACGAGTGAACACTGAAGCTTTCTTT CASRGGRVNTEAFF
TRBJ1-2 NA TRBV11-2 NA TGTGCCAGCAGCTTAGGACAGAGCTATGGCTACACCTTC CASSLGQSYGYTF
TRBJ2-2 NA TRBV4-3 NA TGCGCCAGCAGCCAAGACCCCGGGGGACCCACCGGGGAGCTGTTTTTT CASSQDPGGPTGELFF
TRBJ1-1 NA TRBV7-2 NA TGTGCCAGCAGCTTTGCAAGCTTTATAAACACTGAAGCTTTCTTT CASSFASFINTEAFF
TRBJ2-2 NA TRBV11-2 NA TGTGCCAGCAGCCCGGACATCACCGGGGAGCTGTTTTTT CASSPDITGELFF
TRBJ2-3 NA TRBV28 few TGTGCCAGCAGTACCTCACAGGAGATACGCACAGATACGCAGTATTTT CASSTSQEIRTDTQYF